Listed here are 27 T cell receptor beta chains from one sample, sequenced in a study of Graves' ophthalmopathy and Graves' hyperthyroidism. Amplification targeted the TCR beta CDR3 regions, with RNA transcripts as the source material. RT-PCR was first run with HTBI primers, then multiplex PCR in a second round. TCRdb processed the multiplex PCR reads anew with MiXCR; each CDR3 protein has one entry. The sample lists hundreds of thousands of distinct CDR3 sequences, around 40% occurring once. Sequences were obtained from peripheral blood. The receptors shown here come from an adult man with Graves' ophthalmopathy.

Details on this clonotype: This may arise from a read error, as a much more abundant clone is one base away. The CDR3 sequence: CASSDNSGLGETQYF. CDR3 coding DNA: TGTGCCAGCAGTGACAACTCGGGGTTAGGAGAGACCCAGTACTTC. This chain joins TRBV7-6 and TRBJ2-5; tentatively, D is TRBD2 (5 bases). The CDR3 is 15 amino acids. V lost 6 bases and J 4 bases, leaving 18 bases between the germline ends. CDR1 and CDR2 from the germline V gene are SGHVS and FNYEAQ.

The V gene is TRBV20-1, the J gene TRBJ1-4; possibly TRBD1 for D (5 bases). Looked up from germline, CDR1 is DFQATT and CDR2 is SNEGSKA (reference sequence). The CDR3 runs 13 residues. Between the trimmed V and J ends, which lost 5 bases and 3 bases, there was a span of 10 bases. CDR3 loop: CSAFGGANEKLFF. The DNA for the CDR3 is TGCAGTGCTTTTGGGGGGGCTAATGAAAAACTGTTTTTT.

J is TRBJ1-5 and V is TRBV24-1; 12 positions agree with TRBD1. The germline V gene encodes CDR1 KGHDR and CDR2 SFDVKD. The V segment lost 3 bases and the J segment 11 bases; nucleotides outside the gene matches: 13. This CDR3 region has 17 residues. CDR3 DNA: TGTGCCACCAGTGATCCCCCCGGGACAGGGGGCGGAGAGACCCAGCATTTT. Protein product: CATSDPPGTGGGETQHF.

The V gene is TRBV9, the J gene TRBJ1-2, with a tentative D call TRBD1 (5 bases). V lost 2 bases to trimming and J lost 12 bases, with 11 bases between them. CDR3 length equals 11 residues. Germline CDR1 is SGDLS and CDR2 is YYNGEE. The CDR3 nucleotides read TGTGCCAGCAGCGTCGGGGGAGTCAACACCTTC. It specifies CASSVGGVNTF.

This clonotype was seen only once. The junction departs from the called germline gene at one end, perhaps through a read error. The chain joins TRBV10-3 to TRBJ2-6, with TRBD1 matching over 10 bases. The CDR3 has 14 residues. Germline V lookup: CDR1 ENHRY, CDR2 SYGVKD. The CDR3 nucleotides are TGTGCCATCAGTGAAGGGACAGGGGCCTACGTCCTGACTTTC. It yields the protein CAISEGTGAYVLTF.

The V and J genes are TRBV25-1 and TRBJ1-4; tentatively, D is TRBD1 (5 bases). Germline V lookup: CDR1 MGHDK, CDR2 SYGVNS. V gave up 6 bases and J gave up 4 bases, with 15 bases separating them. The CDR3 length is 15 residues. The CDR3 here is CASSHLGGGNEKLFF. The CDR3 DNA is TGTGCCAGCAGCCACCTCGGGGGGGGTAATGAAAAACTGTTTTTT.

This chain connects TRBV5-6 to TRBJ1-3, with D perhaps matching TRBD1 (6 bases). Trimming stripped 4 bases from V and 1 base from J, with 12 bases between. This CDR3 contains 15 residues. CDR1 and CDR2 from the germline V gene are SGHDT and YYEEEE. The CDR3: CASSAGTTSGNTIYF. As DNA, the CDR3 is TGTGCCAGCAGCGCCGGGACAACATCTGGAAACACCATATATTTT. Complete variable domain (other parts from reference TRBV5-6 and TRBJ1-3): DAGVTQSPTHLIKTRGQQVTLRCSPKSGHDTVSWYQQALGQGPQFIFQYYEEEERQRGNFPDRFSGHQFPNYSSELNVNALLLGDSALYLCASSAGTTSGNTIYFGEGSWLTVV.

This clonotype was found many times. The CDR3 sequence is CASSLNRKNEKLFF. In DNA form, the CDR3 reads TGTGCCAGCAGCTTAAACAGGAAGAATGAAAAACTGTTTTTT. The gene calls are TRBV7-9 and TRBJ1-4, with D possibly TRBD1 on 5 matching bases. Germline V gene data show CDR1 as SEHNR and CDR2 as FQNEAQ (reference sequence). The CDR3 has 14 amino acids. Deletions cut 2 bases from V and 5 bases from J, with 9 bases between.

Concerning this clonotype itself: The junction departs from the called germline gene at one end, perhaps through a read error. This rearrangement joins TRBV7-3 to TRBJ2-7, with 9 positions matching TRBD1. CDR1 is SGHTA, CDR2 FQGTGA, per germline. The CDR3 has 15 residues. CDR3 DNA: TGTGCCAGCAGCCTAACAGGGGGCGCAATAAACGAGCAGTACTTC. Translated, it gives CASSLTGGAINEQYF. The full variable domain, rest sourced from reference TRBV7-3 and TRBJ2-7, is GAGVSQTPSNKVTEKGKYVELRCDPISGHTALYWYRQSLGQGPEFLIYFQGTGAADDSGLPNDRFFAVRPEGSVSTLKIQRTERGDSAVYLCASSLTGGAINEQYFGPGTRLTVT.

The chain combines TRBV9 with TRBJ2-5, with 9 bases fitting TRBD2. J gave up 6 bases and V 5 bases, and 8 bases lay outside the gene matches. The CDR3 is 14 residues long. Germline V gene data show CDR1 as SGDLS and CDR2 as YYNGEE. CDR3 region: CASRRGGGGKTQYF. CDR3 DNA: TGTGCCAGCAGGCGGGGGGGGGGAGGGAAGACCCAGTACTTC.

CDR3 loop: CSGESTEAFF. As DNA, the CDR3 is TGCAGCGGGGAGAGCACTGAAGCTTTCTTT. The chain has TRBV29-1 and TRBJ1-1; D remains ambiguous. The CDR3 sequence is 10 residues long. V was cut by 7 bases and J by 4 bases, with 7 bases left in between. CDR1 and CDR2 (germline): SQVTM, ANQGSEA.

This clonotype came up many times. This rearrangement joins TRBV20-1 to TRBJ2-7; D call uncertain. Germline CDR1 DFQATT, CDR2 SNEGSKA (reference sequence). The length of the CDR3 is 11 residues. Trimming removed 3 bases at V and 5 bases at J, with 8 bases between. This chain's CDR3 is CSARLGHEQYF. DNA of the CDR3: TGCAGTGCTAGGCTAGGGCACGAGCAGTACTTC.

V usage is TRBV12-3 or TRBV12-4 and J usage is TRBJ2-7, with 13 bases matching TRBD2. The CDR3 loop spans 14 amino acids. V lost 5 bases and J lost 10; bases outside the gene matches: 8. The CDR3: CASSPGLAGDEQYF. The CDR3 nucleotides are TGTGCCAGCAGTCCTGGACTAGCGGGAGATGAACAGTACTTC.

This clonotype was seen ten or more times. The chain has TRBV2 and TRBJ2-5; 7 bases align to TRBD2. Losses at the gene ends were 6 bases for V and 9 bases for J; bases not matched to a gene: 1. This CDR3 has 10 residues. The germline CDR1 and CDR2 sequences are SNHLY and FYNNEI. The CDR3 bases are TGTGCCAGCAGGGGGAGGGCCCAGTACTTC. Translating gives CASRGRAQYF.

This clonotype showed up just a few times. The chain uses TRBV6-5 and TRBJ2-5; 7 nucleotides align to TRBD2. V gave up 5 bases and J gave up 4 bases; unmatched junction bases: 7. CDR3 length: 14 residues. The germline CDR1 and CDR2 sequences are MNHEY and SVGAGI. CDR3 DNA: TGTGCCAGCAGTCAACCCGGGGGGACAGAGACCCAGTACTTC. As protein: CASSQPGGTETQYF.

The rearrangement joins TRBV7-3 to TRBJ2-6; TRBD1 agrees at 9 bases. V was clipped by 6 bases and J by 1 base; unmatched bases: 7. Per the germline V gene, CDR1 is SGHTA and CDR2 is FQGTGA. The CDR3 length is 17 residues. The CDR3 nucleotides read TGTGCCAGCAGGACACCGACAGGGGGTTCTGGGGCCAACGTCCTGACTTTC. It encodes CASRTPTGGSGANVLTF. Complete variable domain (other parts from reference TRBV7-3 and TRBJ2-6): GAGVSQTPSNKVTEKGKYVELRCDPISGHTALYWYRQSLGQGPEFLIYFQGTGAADDSGLPNDRFFAVRPEGSVSTLKIQRTERGDSAVYLCASRTPTGGSGANVLTFGAGSRLTVL.

As DNA, the CDR3 is TGTGCCAGCAGCTACCGGACGGGGAACACCGGGGAGCTGTTTTTT. As protein: CASSYRTGNTGELFF. J is TRBJ2-2 and V is TRBV7-3; D not certain. With 4 bases removed from V and 1 base from J, the gap between germline ends came to 10 bases. The CDR3 runs 15 residues. Germline CDR1 SGHTA, CDR2 FQGTGA.

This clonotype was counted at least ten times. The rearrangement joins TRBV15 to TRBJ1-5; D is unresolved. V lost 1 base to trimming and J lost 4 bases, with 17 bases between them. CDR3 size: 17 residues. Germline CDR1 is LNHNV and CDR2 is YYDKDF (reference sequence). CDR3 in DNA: TGTGCCACCAGCAGAGTTCCCTTTGGGAATAGGAATCAGCCCCAGCATTTT. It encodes CATSRVPFGNRNQPQHF.

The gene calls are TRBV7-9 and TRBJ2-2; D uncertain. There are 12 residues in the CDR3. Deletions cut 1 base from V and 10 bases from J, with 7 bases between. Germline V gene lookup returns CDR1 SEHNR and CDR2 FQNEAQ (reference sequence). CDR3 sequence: CASSLDAEELFF. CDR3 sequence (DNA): TGTGCCAGCAGCTTAGATGCCGAGGAGCTGTTTTTT.

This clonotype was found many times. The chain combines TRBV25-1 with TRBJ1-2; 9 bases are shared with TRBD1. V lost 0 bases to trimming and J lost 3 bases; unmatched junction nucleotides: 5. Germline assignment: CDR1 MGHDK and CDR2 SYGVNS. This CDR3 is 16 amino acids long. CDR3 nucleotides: TGTGCCAGCAGTGAATATAGAACAGGGGGCGACTATGGCTACACCTTC. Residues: CASSEYRTGGDYGYTF.

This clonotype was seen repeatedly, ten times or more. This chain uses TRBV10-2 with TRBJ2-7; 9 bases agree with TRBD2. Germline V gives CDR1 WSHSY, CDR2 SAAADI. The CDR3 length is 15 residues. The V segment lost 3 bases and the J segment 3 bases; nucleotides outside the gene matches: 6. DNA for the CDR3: TGCGCCAGCAGTGATGCCGGGACTAGCCACTACGAGCAGTACTTC. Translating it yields CASSDAGTSHYEQYF.

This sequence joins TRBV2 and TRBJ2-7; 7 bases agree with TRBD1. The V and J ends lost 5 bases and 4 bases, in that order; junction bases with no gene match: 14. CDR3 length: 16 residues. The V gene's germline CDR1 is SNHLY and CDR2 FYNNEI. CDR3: CASSIITGEIKYEQYF. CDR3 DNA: TGTGCCAGCAGTATAATAACAGGGGAAATCAAGTACGAGCAGTACTTC. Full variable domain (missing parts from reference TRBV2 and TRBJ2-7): EPEVTQTPSHQVTQMGQEVILRCVPISNHLYFYWYRQILGQKVEFLVSFYNNEISEKSEIFDDQFSVERPDGSNFTLKIRSTKLEDSAMYFCASSIITGEIKYEQYFGPGTRLTVT.

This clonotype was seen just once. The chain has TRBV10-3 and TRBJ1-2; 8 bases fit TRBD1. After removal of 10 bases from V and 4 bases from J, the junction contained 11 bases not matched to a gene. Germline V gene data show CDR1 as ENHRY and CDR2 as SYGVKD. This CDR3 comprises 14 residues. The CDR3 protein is CASCDRGGTYGYTF. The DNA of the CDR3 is TGTGCCAGCTGTGACAGGGGAGGAACCTATGGCTACACCTTC.

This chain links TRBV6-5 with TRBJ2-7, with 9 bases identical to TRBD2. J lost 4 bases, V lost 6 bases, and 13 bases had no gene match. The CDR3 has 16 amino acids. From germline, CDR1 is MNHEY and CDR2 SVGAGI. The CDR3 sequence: CASSPPRASGKYEQYF. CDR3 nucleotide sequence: TGTGCCAGCAGCCCCCCCCGGGCTAGCGGGAAATACGAGCAGTACTTC.

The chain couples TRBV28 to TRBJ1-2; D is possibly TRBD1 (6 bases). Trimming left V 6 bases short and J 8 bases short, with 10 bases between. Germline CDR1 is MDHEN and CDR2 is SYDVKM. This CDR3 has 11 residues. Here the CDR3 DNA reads TGTGCCAGCAGGACACAGGGAGGCTACACCTTC. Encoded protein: CASRTQGGYTF.

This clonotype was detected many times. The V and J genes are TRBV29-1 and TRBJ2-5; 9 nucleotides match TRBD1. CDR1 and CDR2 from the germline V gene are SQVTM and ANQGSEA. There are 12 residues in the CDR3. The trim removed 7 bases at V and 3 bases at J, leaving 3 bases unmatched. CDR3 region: CSGGQGKETQYF. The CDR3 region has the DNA TGCAGCGGCGGACAGGGGAAAGAGACCCAGTACTTC.

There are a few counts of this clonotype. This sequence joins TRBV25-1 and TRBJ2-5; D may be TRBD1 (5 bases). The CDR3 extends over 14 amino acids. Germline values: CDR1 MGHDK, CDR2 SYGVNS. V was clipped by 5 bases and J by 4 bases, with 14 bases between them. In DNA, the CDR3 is TGTGCCAGCAGTCTGCAGGGTACGGGAGAGACCCAGTACTTC. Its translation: CASSLQGTGETQYF.